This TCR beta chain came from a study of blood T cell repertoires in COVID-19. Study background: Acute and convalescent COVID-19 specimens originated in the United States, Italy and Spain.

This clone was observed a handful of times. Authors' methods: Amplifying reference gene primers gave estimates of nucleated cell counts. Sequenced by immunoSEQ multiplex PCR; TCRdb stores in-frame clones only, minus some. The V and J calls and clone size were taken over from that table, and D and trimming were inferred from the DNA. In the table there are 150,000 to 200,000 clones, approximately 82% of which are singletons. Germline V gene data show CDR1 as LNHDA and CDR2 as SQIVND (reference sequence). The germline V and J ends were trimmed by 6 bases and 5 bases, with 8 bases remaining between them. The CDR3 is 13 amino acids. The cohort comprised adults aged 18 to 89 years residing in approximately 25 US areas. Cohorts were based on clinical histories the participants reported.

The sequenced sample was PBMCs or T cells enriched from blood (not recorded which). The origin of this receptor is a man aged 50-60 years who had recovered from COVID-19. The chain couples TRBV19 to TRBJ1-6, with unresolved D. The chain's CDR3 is CASRQVDNSPLHF. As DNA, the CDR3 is TGTGCCAGTAGGCAGGTTGATAATTCACCCCTCCACTTT.